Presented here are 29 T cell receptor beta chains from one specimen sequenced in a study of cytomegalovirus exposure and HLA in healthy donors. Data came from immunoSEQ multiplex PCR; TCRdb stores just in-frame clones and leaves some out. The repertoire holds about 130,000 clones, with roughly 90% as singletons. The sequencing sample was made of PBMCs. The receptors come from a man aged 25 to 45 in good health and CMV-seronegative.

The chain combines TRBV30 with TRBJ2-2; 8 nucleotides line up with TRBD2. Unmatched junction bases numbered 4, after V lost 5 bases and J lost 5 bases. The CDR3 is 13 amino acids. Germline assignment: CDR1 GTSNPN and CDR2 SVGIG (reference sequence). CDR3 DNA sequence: TGTGCCTGGCACGGGGGGGGAACCGGGGAGCTGTTTTTT. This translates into CAWHGGGTGELFF. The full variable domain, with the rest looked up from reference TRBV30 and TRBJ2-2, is SQTIHQWPATLVQPVGSPLSLECTVEGTSNPNLYWYRQAAGRGLQLLFYSVGIGQISSEVPQNLSASRPQDRQFILSSKKLLLSDSGFYLCAWHGGGTGELFFGEGSRLTVL.

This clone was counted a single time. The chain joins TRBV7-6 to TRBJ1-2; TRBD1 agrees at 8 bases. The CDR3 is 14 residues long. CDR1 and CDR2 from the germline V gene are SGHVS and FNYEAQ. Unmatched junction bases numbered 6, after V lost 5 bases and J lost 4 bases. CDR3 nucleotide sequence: TGTGCCAGCAGCCCTCATGACAGGGGCTATGGCTACACCTTC. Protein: CASSPHDRGYGYTF.

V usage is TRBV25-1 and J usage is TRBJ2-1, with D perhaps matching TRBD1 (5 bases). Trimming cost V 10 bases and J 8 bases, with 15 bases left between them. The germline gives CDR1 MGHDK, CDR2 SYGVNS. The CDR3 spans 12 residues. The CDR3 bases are TGTGCCACGCGTCAGGGATACCATGAGCAGTTCTTC. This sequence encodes CATRQGYHEQFF. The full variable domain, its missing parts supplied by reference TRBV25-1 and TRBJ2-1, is EADIYQTPRYLVIGTGKKITLECSQTMGHDKMYWYQQDPGMELHLIHYSYGVNSTEKGDLSSESTVSRIRTEHFPLTLESARPSHTSQYLCATRQGYHEQFFGPGTRLTVL.

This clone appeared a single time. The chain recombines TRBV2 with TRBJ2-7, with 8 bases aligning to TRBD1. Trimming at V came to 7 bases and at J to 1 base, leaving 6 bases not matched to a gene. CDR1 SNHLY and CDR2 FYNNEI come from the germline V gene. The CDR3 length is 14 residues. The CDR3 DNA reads TGTGCCAGCATACCGGGACAGGAATCCTACGAGCAGTACTTC. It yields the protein CASIPGQESYEQYF.

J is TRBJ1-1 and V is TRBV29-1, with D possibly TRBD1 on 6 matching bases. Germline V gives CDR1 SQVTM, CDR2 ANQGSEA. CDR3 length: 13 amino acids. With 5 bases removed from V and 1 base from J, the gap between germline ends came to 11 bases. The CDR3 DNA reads TGCAGCGTTCACAGGGATCGGAACACTGAAGCTTTCTTT. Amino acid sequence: CSVHRDRNTEAFF.

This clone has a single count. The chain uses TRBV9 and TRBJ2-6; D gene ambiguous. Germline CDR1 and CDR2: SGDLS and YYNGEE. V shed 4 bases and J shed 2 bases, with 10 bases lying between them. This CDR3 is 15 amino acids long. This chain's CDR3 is CASSSVYPGANVLTF. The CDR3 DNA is TGTGCCAGCAGCTCCGTCTACCCTGGGGCCAACGTCCTGACTTTC.

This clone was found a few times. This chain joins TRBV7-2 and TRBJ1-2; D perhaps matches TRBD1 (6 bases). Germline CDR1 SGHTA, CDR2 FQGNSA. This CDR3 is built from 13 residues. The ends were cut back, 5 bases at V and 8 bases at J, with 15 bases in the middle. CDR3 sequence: CASSPRTDRGYTF. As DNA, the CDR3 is TGTGCCAGCAGCCCCCGGACAGACCGGGGCTACACCTTC.

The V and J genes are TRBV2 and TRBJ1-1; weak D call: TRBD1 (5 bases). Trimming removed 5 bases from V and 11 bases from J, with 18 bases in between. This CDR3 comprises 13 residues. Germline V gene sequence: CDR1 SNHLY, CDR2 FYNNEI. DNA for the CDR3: TGTGCCAGCAGTCCGGACACCCCGACCGCGGCTTTCTTT. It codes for CASSPDTPTAAFF. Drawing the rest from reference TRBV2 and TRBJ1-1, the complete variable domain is EPEVTQTPSHQVTQMGQEVILRCVPISNHLYFYWYRQILGQKVEFLVSFYNNEISEKSEIFDDQFSVERPDGSNFTLKIRSTKLEDSAMYFCASSPDTPTAAFFGQGTRLTVV.

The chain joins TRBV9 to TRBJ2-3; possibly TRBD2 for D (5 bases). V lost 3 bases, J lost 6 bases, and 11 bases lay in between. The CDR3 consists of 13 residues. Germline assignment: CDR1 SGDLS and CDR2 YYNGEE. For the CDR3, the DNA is TGTGCCAGCAGCGGAGGGCAGTTGGATACGCAGTATTTT. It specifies CASSGGQLDTQYF. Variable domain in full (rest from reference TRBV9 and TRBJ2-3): DSGVTQTPKHLITATGQRVTLRCSPRSGDLSVYWYQQSLDQGLQFLIQYYNGEERAKGNILERFSAQQFPDLHSELNLSSLELGDSALYFCASSGGQLDTQYFGPGTRLTVL.

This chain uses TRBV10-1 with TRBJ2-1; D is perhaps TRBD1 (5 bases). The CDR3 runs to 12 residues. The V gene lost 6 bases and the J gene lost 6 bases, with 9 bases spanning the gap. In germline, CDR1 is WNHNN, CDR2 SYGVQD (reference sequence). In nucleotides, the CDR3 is TGCGCCAGCAGCCAGGGTACCAATGAGCAGTTCTTC. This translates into CASSQGTNEQFF.

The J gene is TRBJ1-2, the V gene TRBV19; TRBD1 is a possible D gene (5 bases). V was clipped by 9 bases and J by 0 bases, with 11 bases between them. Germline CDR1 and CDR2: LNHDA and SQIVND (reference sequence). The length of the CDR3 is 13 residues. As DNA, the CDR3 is TGTGCCAGCCGGGGGTATACTAACTATGGCTACACCTTC. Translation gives CASRGYTNYGYTF.

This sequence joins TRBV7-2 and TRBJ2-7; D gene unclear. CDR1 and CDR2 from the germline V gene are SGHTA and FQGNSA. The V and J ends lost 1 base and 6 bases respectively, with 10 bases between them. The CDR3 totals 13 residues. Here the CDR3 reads CASSLGIVSEQYF. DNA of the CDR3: TGTGCCAGCAGCTTAGGAATAGTAAGCGAGCAGTACTTC.

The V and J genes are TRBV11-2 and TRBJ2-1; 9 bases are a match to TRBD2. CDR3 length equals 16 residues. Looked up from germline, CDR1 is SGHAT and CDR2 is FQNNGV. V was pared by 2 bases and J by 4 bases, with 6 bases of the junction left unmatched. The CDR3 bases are TGTGCCAGCAGCTTAAATCGACTAGCGGCTTACAATGAGCAGTTCTTC. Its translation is CASSLNRLAAYNEQFF.

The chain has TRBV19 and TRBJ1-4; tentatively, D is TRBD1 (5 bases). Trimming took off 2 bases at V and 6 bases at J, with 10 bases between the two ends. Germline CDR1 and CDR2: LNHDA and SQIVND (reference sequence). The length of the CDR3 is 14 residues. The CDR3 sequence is CASSIPGVDEKLFF. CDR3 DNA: TGTGCCAGTAGTATACCGGGGGTGGATGAAAAACTGTTTTTT.

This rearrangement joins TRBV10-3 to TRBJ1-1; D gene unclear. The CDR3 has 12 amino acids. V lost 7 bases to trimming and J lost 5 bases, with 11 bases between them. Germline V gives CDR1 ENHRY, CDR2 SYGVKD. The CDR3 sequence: CAINNSGTEAFF. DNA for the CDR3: TGTGCCATCAACAATTCGGGAACTGAAGCTTTCTTT.

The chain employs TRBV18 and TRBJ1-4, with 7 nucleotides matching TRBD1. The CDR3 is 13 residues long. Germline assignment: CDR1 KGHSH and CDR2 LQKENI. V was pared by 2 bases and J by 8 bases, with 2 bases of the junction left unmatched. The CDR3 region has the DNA TGTGCCAGCTCACCAGACAGGGACGAAAAACTGTTTTTT. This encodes CASSPDRDEKLFF.

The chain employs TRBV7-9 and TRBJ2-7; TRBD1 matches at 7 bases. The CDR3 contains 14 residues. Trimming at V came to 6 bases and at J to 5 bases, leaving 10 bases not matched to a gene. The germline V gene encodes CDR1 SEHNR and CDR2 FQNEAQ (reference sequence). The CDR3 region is CASSPGTVANEQYF. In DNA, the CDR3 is TGTGCCAGCAGTCCCGGGACAGTTGCTAACGAGCAGTACTTC.

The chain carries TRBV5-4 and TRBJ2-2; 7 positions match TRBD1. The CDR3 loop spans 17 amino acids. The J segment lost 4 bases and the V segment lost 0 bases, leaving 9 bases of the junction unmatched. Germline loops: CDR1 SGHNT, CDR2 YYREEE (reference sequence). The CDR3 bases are TGTGCCAGCAGCTTGGGGACAGGAGTCTTCTCCACCGGGGAGCTGTTTTTT. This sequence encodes CASSLGTGVFSTGELFF. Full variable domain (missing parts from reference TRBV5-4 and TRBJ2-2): ETGVTQSPTHLIKTRGQQVTLRCSSQSGHNTVSWYQQALGQGPQFIFQYYREEENGRGNFPPRFSGLQFPNYSSELNVNALELDDSALYLCASSLGTGVFSTGELFFGEGSRLTVL.

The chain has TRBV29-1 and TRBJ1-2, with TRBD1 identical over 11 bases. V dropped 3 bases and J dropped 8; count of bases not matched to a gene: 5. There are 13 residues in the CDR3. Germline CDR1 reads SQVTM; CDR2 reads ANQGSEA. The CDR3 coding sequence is TGCAGCGTTGAGCTGGACAGGGGGCTCGGCTACACCTTC. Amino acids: CSVELDRGLGYTF.

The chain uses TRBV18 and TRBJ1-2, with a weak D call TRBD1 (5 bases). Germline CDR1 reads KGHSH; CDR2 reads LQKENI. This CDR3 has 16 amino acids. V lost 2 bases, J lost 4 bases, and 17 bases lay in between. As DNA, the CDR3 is TGTGCCAGCTCACCAGGGTTTGGGGCCGACCTCTATGGCTACACCTTC. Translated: CASSPGFGADLYGYTF. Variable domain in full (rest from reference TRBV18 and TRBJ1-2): NAGVMQNPRHLVRRRGQEARLRCSPMKGHSHVYWYRQLPEEGLKFMVYLQKENIIDESGMPKERFSAEFPKEGPSILRIQQVVRGDSAAYFCASSPGFGADLYGYTFGSGTRLTVV.

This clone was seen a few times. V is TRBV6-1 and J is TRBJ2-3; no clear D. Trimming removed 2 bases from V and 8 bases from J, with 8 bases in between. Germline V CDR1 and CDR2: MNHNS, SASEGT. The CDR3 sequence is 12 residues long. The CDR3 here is CASSEILVTQYF. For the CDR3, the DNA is TGTGCCAGCAGTGAAATCCTAGTTACGCAGTATTTT.

CDR3 nucleotides: TGTGCCAGCAGCGTAGAGGGCGGGAGCATCAACGAGCAGTACTTC. Protein sequence: CASSVEGGSINEQYF. This rearrangement joins TRBV9 to TRBJ2-7; 7 bases are shared with TRBD2. The CDR3 has 15 amino acids. Unmatched junction bases numbered 8, after V lost 0 bases and J lost 5 bases. Germline V CDR1 and CDR2: SGDLS, YYNGEE.

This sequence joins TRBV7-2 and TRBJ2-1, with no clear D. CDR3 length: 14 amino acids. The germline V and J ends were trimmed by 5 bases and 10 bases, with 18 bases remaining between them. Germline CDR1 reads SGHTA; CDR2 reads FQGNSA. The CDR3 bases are TGTGCCAGCAGCCTCTCGGGTCCGGCAAGCGAGCAGTTCTTC. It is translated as CASSLSGPASEQFF.

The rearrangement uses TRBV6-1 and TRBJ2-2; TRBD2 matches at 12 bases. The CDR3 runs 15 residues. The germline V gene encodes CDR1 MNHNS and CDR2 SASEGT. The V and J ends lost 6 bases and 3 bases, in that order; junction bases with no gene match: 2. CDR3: CASRGLAGDTGELFF. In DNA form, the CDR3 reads TGTGCCAGCAGGGGACTAGCGGGTGACACCGGGGAGCTGTTTTTT.

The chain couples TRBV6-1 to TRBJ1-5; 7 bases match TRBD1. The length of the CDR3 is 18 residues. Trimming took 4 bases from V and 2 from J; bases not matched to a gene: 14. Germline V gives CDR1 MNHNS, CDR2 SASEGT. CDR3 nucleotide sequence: TGTGCCAGCAGTGGAGGGGGTATTAACAGGGGTGGCAATCAGCCCCAGCATTTT. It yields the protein CASSGGGINRGGNQPQHF.

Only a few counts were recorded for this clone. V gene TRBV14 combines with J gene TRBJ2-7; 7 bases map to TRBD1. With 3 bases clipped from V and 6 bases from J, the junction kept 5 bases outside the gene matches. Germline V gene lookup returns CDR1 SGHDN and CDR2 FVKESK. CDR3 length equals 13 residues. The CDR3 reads CASSQRTGGEQYF. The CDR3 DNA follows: TGTGCCAGCAGCCAGAGGACAGGAGGCGAGCAGTACTTC.

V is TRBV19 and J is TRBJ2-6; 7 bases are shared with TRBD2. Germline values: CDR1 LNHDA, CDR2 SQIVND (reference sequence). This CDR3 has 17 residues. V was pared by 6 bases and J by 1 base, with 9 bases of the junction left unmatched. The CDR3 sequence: CASRLGGSFSGANVLTF. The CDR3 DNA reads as TGTGCCAGTAGACTGGGGGGGTCCTTTTCTGGGGCCAACGTCCTGACTTTC.

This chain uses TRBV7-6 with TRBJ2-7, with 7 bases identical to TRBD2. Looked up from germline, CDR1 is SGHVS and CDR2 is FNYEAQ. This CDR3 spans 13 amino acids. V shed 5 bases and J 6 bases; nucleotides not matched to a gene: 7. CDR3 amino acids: CASSLGGTGEQYF. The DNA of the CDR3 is TGTGCCAGCAGCCTCGGGGGGACGGGCGAGCAGTACTTC.

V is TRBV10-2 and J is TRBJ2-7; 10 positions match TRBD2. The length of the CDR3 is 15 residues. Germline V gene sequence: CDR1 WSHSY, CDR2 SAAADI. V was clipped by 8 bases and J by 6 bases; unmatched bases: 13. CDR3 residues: CASQRSSGRATEQYF. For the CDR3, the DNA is TGCGCCAGCCAAAGATCTAGCGGGAGAGCTACCGAGCAGTACTTC.